The clone carrying this T cell receptor beta chain was observed many times. Amplified TCR beta CDR3 regions came from RNA transcripts. Researchers ran a first-round RT-PCR on the TCR CDR3 using the HTBI primer set. TCRdb reanalysed the multiplex PCR reads using MiXCR and keeps one entry per CDR3 protein. The sample lists about 380,000 distinct CDR3 sequences, approximately 18% seen once, with 35% to 50% in the top ten. This specimen belongs to a study of T cells in Graves' hyperthyroidism and ophthalmopathy. The V gene's germline CDR1 is SNHLY and CDR2 FYNNEI. V lost 4 bases and J 3 bases, leaving 4 bases between the germline ends. The CDR3 spans 11 residues.

The sequence was obtained from a man aged 18 to 30 with Graves' ophthalmopathy. The chain joins TRBV2 to TRBJ2-7; D remains ambiguous. The specimen was blood. The CDR3 region is CASSAVYEQYF. As DNA, the CDR3 is TGTGCCAGCAGTGCTGTCTACGAGCAGTACTTC. The complete variable domain, with remaining parts taken from reference TRBV2 and TRBJ2-7, reads EPEVTQTPSHQVTQMGQEVILRCVPISNHLYFYWYRQILGQKVEFLVSFYNNEISEKSEIFDDQFSVERPDGSNFTLKIRSTKLEDSAMYFCASSAVYEQYFGPGTRLTVT.